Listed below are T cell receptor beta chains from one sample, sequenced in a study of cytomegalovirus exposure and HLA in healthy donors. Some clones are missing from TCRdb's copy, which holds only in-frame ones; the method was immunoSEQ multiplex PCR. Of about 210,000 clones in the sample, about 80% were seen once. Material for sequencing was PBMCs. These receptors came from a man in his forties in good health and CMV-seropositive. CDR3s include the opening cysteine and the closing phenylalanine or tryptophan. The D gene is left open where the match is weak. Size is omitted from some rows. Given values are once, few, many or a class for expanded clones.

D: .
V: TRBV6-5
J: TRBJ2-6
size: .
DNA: TGTGCCAGCAGAGAGGAGGCCTCTGGGGCCAACGTCCTGACTTTC
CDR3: CASREEASGANVLTF

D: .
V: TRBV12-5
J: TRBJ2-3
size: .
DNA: TGTGCTAGTGGTCCAGGTAGCACAGATACGCAGTATTTT
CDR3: CASGPGSTDTQYF

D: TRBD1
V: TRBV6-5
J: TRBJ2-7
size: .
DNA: TGTGCCAGCAGTTCCTCATCCCCGGGACAGGGATACGAGCAGTACTTC
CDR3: CASSSSSPGQGYEQYF

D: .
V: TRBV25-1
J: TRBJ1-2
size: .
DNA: TGTGCCAGCAGTGTCAAAGGGGCCGTGGGTTATTTTTATGGCTACACCTTC
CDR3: CASSVKGAVGYFYGYTF

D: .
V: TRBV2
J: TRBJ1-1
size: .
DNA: TGTGCCAGCACTTCGGAGAGGTGGAGCACTGAAGCTTTCTTT
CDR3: CASTSERWSTEAFF

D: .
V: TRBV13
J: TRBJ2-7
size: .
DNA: TGTGCCAGCAGACTCCACGGGGAGATAACCTACGAGCAGTACTTC
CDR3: CASRLHGEITYEQYF

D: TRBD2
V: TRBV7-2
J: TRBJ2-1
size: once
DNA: TGTGCCAGCAGCCGGGGAGGACTAGCGGGGCCCAATGAGCAGTTCTTC
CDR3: CASSRGGLAGPNEQFF

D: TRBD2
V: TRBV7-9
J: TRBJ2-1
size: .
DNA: TGTTCCAGCAGGCCTACCGGGACTAGCGGGAGCTCCTACAATGAGCAGTTCTTC
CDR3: CSSRPTGTSGSSYNEQFF

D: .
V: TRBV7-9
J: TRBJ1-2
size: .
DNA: TGTTCCAGCAGCTTGGCCGAGGGCACCTCCTATGGCTACACCTTC
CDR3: CSSSLAEGTSYGYTF

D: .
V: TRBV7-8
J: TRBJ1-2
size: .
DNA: TGTGCCAGCAGCCGTCAGGGTTACTATGGCTACACCTTC
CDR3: CASSRQGYYGYTF

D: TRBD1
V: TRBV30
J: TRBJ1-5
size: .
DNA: TGTGCCTGGAGTAACAGGGGAGGTCAGCCCCAGCATTTT
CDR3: CAWSNRGGQPQHF

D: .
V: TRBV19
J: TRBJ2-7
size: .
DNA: TGTGCCAGTAGTCCAGTAATGGACAGCTACGAGCAGTACTTC
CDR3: CASSPVMDSYEQYF

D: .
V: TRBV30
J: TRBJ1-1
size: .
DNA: TGTGCCTGGAGTATGAGGATGAACACTGAAGCTTTCTTT
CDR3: CAWSMRMNTEAFF

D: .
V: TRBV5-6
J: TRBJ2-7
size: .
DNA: TGTGCCAGCAGCTTCAGGGTGCCTCAGTACGAGCAGTACTTC
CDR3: CASSFRVPQYEQYF

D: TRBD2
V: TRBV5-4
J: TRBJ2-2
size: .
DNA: TGTGCCAGCAGCTTGGCCGGTCAGCGGGGCACCGGGGAGCTGTTTTTT
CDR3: CASSLAGQRGTGELFF

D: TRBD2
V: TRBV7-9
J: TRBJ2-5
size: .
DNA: TGTGCCAGCAGCTTAGTGCCCGGGGGGACCCAAGAGACCCAGTACTTC
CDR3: CASSLVPGGTQETQYF

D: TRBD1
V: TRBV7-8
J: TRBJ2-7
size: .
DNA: TGTGCCAGCAGCACGGGACAGACCTTCTACGAGCAGTACTTC
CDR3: CASSTGQTFYEQYF

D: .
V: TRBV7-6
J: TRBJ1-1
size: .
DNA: TGTGCCAGCAGCTTAGCGCAGGGGACGAACACTGAAGCTTTCTTT
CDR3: CASSLAQGTNTEAFF

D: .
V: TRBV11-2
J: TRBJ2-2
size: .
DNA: TGTGCCAGCAGCCGTACGGGGGGGGAGCTGTTTTTT
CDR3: CASSRTGGELFF

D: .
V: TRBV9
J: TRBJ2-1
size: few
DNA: TGTGCCAGCAGCGTAGCAGGCGAGCAGTTCTTC
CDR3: CASSVAGEQFF

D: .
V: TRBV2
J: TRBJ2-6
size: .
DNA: TGTGCCAGCAGTGAAGCTCGGACACCTGGGGCCAACGTCCTGACTTTC
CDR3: CASSEARTPGANVLTF

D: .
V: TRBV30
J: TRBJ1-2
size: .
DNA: TGTGCCTGGGGAAGAGGAGAGATCTACACCTTC
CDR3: CAWGRGEIYTF

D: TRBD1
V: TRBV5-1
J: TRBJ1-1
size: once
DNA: TGCGCCAGTGGGACAGGGGGCGGGGGCACTGAAGCTTTCTTT
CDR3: CASGTGGGGTEAFF

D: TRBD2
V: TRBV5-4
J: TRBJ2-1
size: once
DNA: TGTGCCAGCAGCCCGATACTAGCGGGGAAGGGCAATGAGCAGTTCTTC
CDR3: CASSPILAGKGNEQFF

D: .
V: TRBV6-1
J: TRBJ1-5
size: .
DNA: TGTGCCAGCAGTATGTTAGACACTGACAATCAGCCCCAGCATTTT
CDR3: CASSMLDTDNQPQHF

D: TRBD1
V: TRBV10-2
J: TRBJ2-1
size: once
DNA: TGCGCCAGCATCGACAGGGGGAGTTACAATGAGCAGTTCTTC
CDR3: CASIDRGSYNEQFF

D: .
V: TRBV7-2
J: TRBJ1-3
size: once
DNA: TGTGCCAGCAGCTTATTGGGGGCCGCGCTCTCTGGAAACACCATATATTTT
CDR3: CASSLLGAALSGNTIYF